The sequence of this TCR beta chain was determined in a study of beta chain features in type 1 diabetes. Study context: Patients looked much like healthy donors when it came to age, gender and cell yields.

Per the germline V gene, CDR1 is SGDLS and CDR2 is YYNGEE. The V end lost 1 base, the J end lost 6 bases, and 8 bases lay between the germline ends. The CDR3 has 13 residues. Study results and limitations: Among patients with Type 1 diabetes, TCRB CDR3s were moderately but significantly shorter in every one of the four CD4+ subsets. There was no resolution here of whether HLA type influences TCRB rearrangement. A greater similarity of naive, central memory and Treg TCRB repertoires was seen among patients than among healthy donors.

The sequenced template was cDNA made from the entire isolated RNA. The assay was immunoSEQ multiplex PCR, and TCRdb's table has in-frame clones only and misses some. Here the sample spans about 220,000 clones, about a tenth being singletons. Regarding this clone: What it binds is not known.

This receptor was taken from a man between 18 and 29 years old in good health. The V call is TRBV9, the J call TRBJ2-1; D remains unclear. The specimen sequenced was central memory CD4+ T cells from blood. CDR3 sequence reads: CASSVRTFNEQFF. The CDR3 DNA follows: TGTGCCAGCAGCGTACGAACTTTCAATGAGCAGTTCTTC.